These 17 T cell receptor beta chains were all obtained from the same sample, sequenced in a study of cytomegalovirus exposure and HLA in healthy donors (dated by TCRdb to 2016 to 2017). Receptor libraries were prepared by the immunoSEQ multiplex PCR assay. A mixture of 60 forward primers for TCR Vbeta segments and 13 reverse primers for TCR Jbeta segments was used in the multiplex PCR. As stored in TCRdb, this immuneACCESS dataset retains in-frame rearrangements with V and J assigned. A fraction of the clones does not appear; measured against another copy, unresolved V genes explain less than half of the discrepancy, and the remainder lacks a known reason. Across this sample there are about 140,000 clones, with about four fifths seen only once. The ten biggest clones cover about 3.8% of the sample. Material: PBMCs. All receptors derive from a man aged 40-55 years in good health and CMV-seropositive.

V usage is TRBV6-5 and J usage is TRBJ2-2; D is unresolved. Germline V CDR1 and CDR2: MNHEY, SVGAGI. The V and J ends lost 7 bases and 8 bases respectively, with 8 bases between them. This CDR3 comprises 11 residues. This CDR3 is CASILTGELFF. The CDR3 nucleotides read TGTGCCAGCATACTGACAGGGGAGCTGTTTTTT.

This clone was seen a handful of times. V gene TRBV9 combines with J gene TRBJ2-7, with 7 bases lining up with TRBD2. The CDR3 loop spans 15 amino acids. V lost 3 bases and J lost 2; bases outside the gene matches: 8. The germline gives CDR1 SGDLS, CDR2 YYNGEE. In nucleotides, the CDR3 is TGTGCCAGCAGCGAGGGAGCGGGATTGACCTACGAGCAGTACTTC. Its protein product is CASSEGAGLTYEQYF.

V usage is TRBV14 and J usage is TRBJ2-1, with D uncertain. Trimming left V 3 bases short and J 9 bases short, with 12 bases between. The CDR3 runs 13 residues. Germline CDR1 and CDR2: SGHDN and FVKESK. CDR3 bases: TGTGCCAGCAGCCATGACTTAATCGGTGAGCAGTTCTTC. It specifies CASSHDLIGEQFF.

This chain joins TRBV7-3 and TRBJ2-5; 10 bases align to TRBD1. V trimming: 5 bases; J trimming: 7 bases; junction bases outside the gene matches: 4. Germline CDR1 SGHTA, CDR2 FQGTGA. The CDR3 extends over 13 amino acids. For the CDR3, the DNA is TGTGCCAGCAGCCCCTGGACAGGGGGGACCCAGTACTTC. Amino acids: CASSPWTGGTQYF. The whole variable domain, filled in from reference TRBV7-3 and TRBJ2-5, reads GAGVSQTPSNKVTEKGKYVELRCDPISGHTALYWYRQSLGQGPEFLIYFQGTGAADDSGLPNDRFFAVRPEGSVSTLKIQRTERGDSAVYLCASSPWTGGTQYFGPGTRLLVL.

The chain is built from TRBV6-1 and TRBJ1-4; perhaps TRBD1 as D (6 bases). The germline V and J ends were trimmed by 0 bases and 2 bases, with 13 bases remaining between them. The germline V gene has CDR1 MNHNS and CDR2 SASEGT. This CDR3 region has 17 residues. The CDR3 sequence: CASSEAGAGTTNEKLFF. CDR3 coding DNA: TGTGCCAGCAGTGAAGCGGGGGCAGGAACGACTAATGAAAAACTGTTTTTT.

This clone came up a few times. The V gene is TRBV7-2, the J gene TRBJ2-5; 7 nucleotides match TRBD2. J lost 2 bases, V lost 5 bases, and 8 bases had no gene match. CDR3 length equals 15 residues. Germline V lookup: CDR1 SGHTA, CDR2 FQGNSA. The DNA of the CDR3 is TGTGCCAGCAGCAACTATAGAGCGGGGCAAGAGACCCAGTACTTC. The encoded protein is CASSNYRAGQETQYF.

The rearrangement joins TRBV4-3 to TRBJ1-3; 9 nucleotides match TRBD1. Per the germline V gene, CDR1 is LGHNA and CDR2 is YSLEER. CDR3 length: 14 amino acids. The V segment lost 1 base and the J segment 6 bases; nucleotides outside the gene matches: 1. CDR3 sequence reads: CASSQGTGENTIYF. As DNA, the CDR3 is TGCGCCAGCAGCCAAGGGACAGGGGAAAACACCATATATTTT.

V is TRBV5-4 and J is TRBJ1-4, with D possibly matching TRBD1 (5 bases). Germline CDR1 SGHNT, CDR2 YYREEE (reference sequence). The CDR3 is 16 amino acids. Trimming removed 3 bases at V and 7 bases at J, with 19 bases between. The CDR3 coding sequence is TGTGCCAGCAGCTCGGCCGACGAGGCGGGGGGTGAAAAACTGTTTTTT. It is translated as CASSSADEAGGEKLFF.

The chain combines TRBV15 with TRBJ1-5, with 7 bases lining up with TRBD1. J was trimmed by 6 bases and V by 5 bases; bases with no gene match: 16. Germline CDR1 and CDR2: LNHNV and YYDKDF (reference sequence). CDR3 length: 17 amino acids. The CDR3, as DNA: TGTGCCACCAGCGACCCATGGTCAGGGGGTGGGGGTCAGCCCCAGCATTTT. Translating gives CATSDPWSGGGGQPQHF.

This clone was found once. The rearrangement links TRBV14 to TRBJ2-1; 9 nucleotides line up with TRBD2. Germline V gives CDR1 SGHDN, CDR2 FVKESK. Germline trimming cut 3 bases from V and 7 bases from J; bases unmatched to any gene: 7. CDR3 length: 15 residues. The CDR3 here is CASSQLTSGVNEQFF. CDR3 bases: TGTGCCAGCAGCCAGCTGACTAGCGGAGTTAATGAGCAGTTCTTC.

V gene TRBV7-9 combines with J gene TRBJ2-7; the match to TRBD1 covers 9 bases. Germline V gene lookup returns CDR1 SEHNR and CDR2 FQNEAQ (reference sequence). V dropped 4 bases and J dropped 5; count of bases not matched to a gene: 6. The CDR3 is 14 amino acids. CDR3 nucleotides: TGTGCCAGCAGCTCTACAGGGGGCAAGAACGAGCAGTACTTC. Protein product: CASSSTGGKNEQYF.

This clone has only one observation. The chain employs TRBV18 and TRBJ2-7; D is possibly TRBD2 (5 bases). This CDR3 is built from 14 residues. Trimming took 4 bases from V and 6 from J, leaving 16 bases between them. Per the germline V gene, CDR1 is KGHSH and CDR2 is LQKENI. CDR3 nucleotide sequence: TGTGCCAGCTCACACGCGACGGAGAGGGCCGAGCAGTACTTC. This sequence encodes CASSHATERAEQYF.

The chain links TRBV9 to TRBJ2-5; 9 nucleotides line up with TRBD1. V was pared by 1 base and J by 0 bases, with 10 bases of the junction left unmatched. CDR1 SGDLS and CDR2 YYNGEE come from the germline V gene. The CDR3 has 18 residues. The CDR3 coding sequence is TGTGCCAGCAGCGTAACTTGGAGGGACAGGGATAACCAAGAGACCCAGTACTTC. Translated: CASSVTWRDRDNQETQYF.

As to this clone: Other DNA sequences of this sample code for an identical CDR3. The chain couples TRBV25-1 to TRBJ1-5, with D maybe TRBD1 (5 bases). The CDR3 is 16 residues long. V lost 3 bases to trimming and J lost 0 bases, with 12 bases between them. From germline, CDR1 is MGHDK and CDR2 SYGVNS. The CDR3 reads CASSDRANFSNQPQHF. CDR3 coding DNA: TGTGCCAGCAGTGACAGGGCCAACTTTAGCAATCAGCCCCAGCATTTT.

This chain uses TRBV6-1 with TRBJ2-7, with TRBD1 identical over 7 bases. The CDR3 consists of 14 residues. Looked up from germline, CDR1 is MNHNS and CDR2 is SASEGT. V trimming: 8 bases; J trimming: 0 bases; junction bases outside the gene matches: 7. The CDR3 sequence is CASRMGDSSYEQYF. CDR3 sequence (DNA): TGTGCCAGCCGTATGGGGGACAGCTCCTACGAGCAGTACTTC.

This chain joins TRBV19 and TRBJ2-7; D uncertain. The germline V gene encodes CDR1 LNHDA and CDR2 SQIVND (reference sequence). V shed 7 bases and J shed 6 bases, with 16 bases lying between them. This CDR3 is 13 amino acids long. The CDR3 nucleotides are TGTGCCAGTATGAGCGACTTACGAACCGAGCAGTACTTC. It codes for CASMSDLRTEQYF.

V gene TRBV14 combines with J gene TRBJ2-4; TRBD2 might be the D (6 bases). The CDR3 is 16 amino acids. Per the germline V gene, CDR1 is SGHDN and CDR2 is FVKESK. V was clipped by 1 base and J by 0 bases, with 10 bases between them. CDR3 bases: TGTGCCAGCAGCCAAGCTAGCGCGCTAGCCAAAAACATTCAGTACTTC. Translated, it gives CASSQASALAKNIQYF.